Ten or more counts support the clone carrying this TCR beta chain. The data derive from a study of blood T cells in healthy people across ages. Deletions cut 0 bases from V and 1 base from J, with 9 bases between. This CDR3 has 15 amino acids. Germline CDR1 reads SGHVS; CDR2 reads FQNEAQ. Primers used in a second PCR of roughly 7 to 12 cycles were a sample-barcoded 5' primer and a J-beta primer mix. Each cDNA molecule was tagged by a template-switch adaptor with 12 random nucleotides. TCRdb ran MiXCR on the 5' RACE reads and lists one entry per CDR3 protein. The sample comprises some 1.5 million distinct CDR3 sequences, 28% of which are singletons, and more than 6% rests with the top ten.

Sample: blood. The receptor was isolated from a woman between 25 and 40 years old in good health. The chain combines TRBV7-8 with TRBJ2-5, with a tentative D call TRBD1 (5 bases). In DNA, the CDR3 is TGTGCCAGCAGCTTAGCTGGGGCCAGCCAAGAGACCCAGTACTTC. This gives the protein CASSLAGASQETQYF.